The next 4 T cell receptor beta chains were all read from a single sample in a study of technical replicates of blood from several donors. Clones were read by immunoSEQ multiplex PCR, and TCRdb kept only the in-frame ones, dropping some. The repertoire includes about 53,000 clones, about 86% of them detected once, and 5.6% sits in the top ten. Sequencing used PBMCs. The receptors derive from a human donor in good health. Some clones in this sample may be carry-over from other donors' samples.

This chain uses TRBV7-3 with TRBJ2-2; 8 positions match TRBD2. V dropped 5 bases and J dropped 1; count of bases not matched to a gene: 6. There are 16 residues in the CDR3. CDR1 SGHTA and CDR2 FQGTGA come from the germline V gene. The CDR3 sequence is CASSPRSGMNTGELFF. The CDR3 DNA follows: TGTGCCAGCAGCCCCCGTAGCGGGATGAACACCGGGGAGCTGTTTTTT.

The J gene is TRBJ1-3, the V gene TRBV4-1; D is unresolved. CDR1 and CDR2 (germline): MGHRA, YSYEKL. The CDR3 runs to 15 residues. V was clipped by 0 bases and J by 1 base, with 7 bases between them. The CDR3 sequence is CASSQEHKSGNTIYF. The CDR3 nucleotides are TGCGCCAGCAGCCAAGAACACAAGTCTGGAAACACCATATATTTT.

The chain carries TRBV5-1 and TRBJ1-5; no clear D. Deletions cut 1 base from V and 5 bases from J, with 7 bases between. Germline V gene data show CDR1 as SGHRS and CDR2 as YFSETQ. The CDR3 consists of 13 residues. The CDR3 is CASSLTVDQPQHF. The CDR3 DNA follows: TGCGCCAGCAGCTTGACGGTGGATCAGCCCCAGCATTTT.

J is TRBJ2-7 and V is TRBV10-3; D is ambiguous. Germline V gene sequence: CDR1 ENHRY, CDR2 SYGVKD. Deletions cut 3 bases from V and 2 bases from J, with 2 bases between. The CDR3 loop spans 11 amino acids. The CDR3: CAISDTYEQYF. The CDR3 coding sequence is TGTGCCATCAGTGACACCTACGAGCAGTACTTC.